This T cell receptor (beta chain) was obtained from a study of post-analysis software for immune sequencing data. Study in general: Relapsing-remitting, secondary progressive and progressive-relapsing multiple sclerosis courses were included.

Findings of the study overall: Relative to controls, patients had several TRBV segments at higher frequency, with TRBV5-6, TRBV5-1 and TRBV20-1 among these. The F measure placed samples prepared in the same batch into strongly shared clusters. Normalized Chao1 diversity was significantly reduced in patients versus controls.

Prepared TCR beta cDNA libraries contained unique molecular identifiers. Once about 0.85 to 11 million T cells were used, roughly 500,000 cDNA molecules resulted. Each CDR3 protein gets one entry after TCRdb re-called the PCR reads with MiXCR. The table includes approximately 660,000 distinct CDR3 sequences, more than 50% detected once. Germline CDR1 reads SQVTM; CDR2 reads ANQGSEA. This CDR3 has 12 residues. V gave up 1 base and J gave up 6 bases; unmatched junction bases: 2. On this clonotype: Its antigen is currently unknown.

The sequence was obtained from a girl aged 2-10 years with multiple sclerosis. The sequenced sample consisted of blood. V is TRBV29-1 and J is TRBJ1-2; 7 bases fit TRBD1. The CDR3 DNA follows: TGCAGCGTTGAAGGGACAGGCAATGGCTACACCTTC. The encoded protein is CSVEGTGNGYTF.